This T cell receptor beta chain was retrieved from a study of T cell clonotyping in hematopoietic cell transplantation. Study-wide results and limits: Pathologically expanded recipient clonotypes increased progressively from day 30 to day 180 as diversity fell. Cells were unsorted, so CD4 and CD8 contributions were not separated. Graft donor and pretransplant recipient Inverse Simpson Index values predicted broader posttransplant TCR diversity. Few recipient clonotypes overlapped donors; over 95% were de novo at given depth.

The table lists this clone with a few counts. Its antigen is not identified. TCRdb's copy holds only in-frame clones and misses some; the assay was immunoSEQ multiplex PCR. The sample lists 26,000 or so clones, under 97% occurring once. Trimming took off 3 bases at V and 6 bases at J, with 20 bases between the two ends. Germline CDR1 MNHEY, CDR2 SMNVEV (reference sequence). The CDR3 spans 16 residues. The sample consisted of peripheral blood mononuclear cells. This TCR was sampled from a man over 45 in good health. Some clones in this sample may be carry-over from other donors' samples. This chain connects TRBV27 to TRBJ1-1; the D gene is possibly TRBD1 (6 bases). CDR3 loop: CASSFSSRGGTAEAFF. The CDR3 DNA follows: TGTGCCAGCAGTTTTTCGTCCAGGGGTGGCACCGCTGAAGCTTTCTTT.